This TCR beta chain is drawn from a study of blood T cell repertoires in COVID-19. Overall study: Some COVID-19 samples were acute and others convalescent; all came from the United States, Italy and Spain. Sources were T cells, B-cell-depleted T cells, or PBMCs; the material itself was cDNA or gDNA.

V lost 5 bases and J lost 3; bases outside the gene matches: 6. CDR3 size: 14 residues. Per germline, CDR1 SEHNR and CDR2 FQNEAQ (reference sequence). Profiling relied on immunoSEQ multiplex PCR, and the TCRdb table lists in-frame clones only, not all of them. This table holds fewer than 250,000 clones, 80% to 90% found once. All enrollees were roughly 18 to 89 years old and from about 25 US areas. In assigning cohorts, the study relied on participant-reported clinical history. This sequence was found in a woman aged 40 to 50 with acute COVID-19. Sequencing used PBMCs or T cells enriched from blood (not recorded which). This rearrangement joins TRBV7-9 to TRBJ2-7; 8 nucleotides match TRBD1. The CDR3 here is CASSPKDRDYEQYF. The CDR3 DNA is TGTGCCAGCAGCCCGAAGGACAGGGACTACGAGCAGTACTTC.